The rows below give T cell receptor beta chains drawn from one sample of a study of ipilimumab plus nivolumab after autologous stem cell transplantation. The repertoire was sequenced with immunoSEQ multiplex PCR; TCRdb's copy has only in-frame clones and lacks some. The sample contains around 84,000 clones, about 83% of which appear only once. This specimen consisted of PBMCs, obtained in a trial of ipilimumab plus nivolumab as post-transplant consolidation. The receptors shown here come from a male donor with diffuse large B-cell lymphoma. CDR3s include the opening cysteine and the closing phenylalanine or tryptophan. A D gene is named only where the DNA matches it firmly. Where a row states a size, it is once, few, many or the class of an expanded clone; other rows omit it.

cdr3_nt cdr3_aa j_call d_call clone_size v_call
TGTGCCAGCAGGGGCCCCCAAGGACGGACTGAAGCTTTCTTT CASRGPQGRTEAFF TRBJ1-1 NA NA TRBV7-2
TGTGCCAGTAGTGTGGGACGAAGGGGTTTTTTCTCCCAAAATGAAAAACTGTTTTTT CASSVGRRGFFSQNEKLFF TRBJ1-4 NA NA TRBV19
TGCGCCAGCAGCTTCTCCCCAACGGGGTCCCTGGGGGAGCAGTACTTC CASSFSPTGSLGEQYF TRBJ2-7 NA NA TRBV5-1
TGTGCCAGCAGACCCAGGGTGGCCGCCGGGGAGCTGTTTTTT CASRPRVAAGELFF TRBJ2-2 NA NA TRBV7-2
TGTGCCAGCAGGGACCCACTCTCCTATGGCTACACCTTC CASRDPLSYGYTF TRBJ1-2 NA NA TRBV2
TGTGCCAGCAGCCAGAGGACAGCTCGGGGCACTGAAGCTTTCTTT CASSQRTARGTEAFF TRBJ1-1 NA few TRBV14
TGTGCCAGCAGCTTGCAGGGTAGTGAAAAACTGTTTTTT CASSLQGSEKLFF TRBJ1-4 NA few TRBV5-4
TGCACCAGCAGCCAAGATCCCGCCTCCGGGGAGCTGTTTTTT CTSSQDPASGELFF TRBJ2-2 NA NA TRBV4-3
TGTGCCAGCAGCTCGGGGCGGTCCGGGGGGGCAGATACGCAGTATTTT CASSSGRSGGADTQYF TRBJ2-3 TRBD2 NA TRBV11-2
TGTGCCAGCAGCTTTACAGGGTTAGACACCGGGGAGCTGTTTTTT CASSFTGLDTGELFF TRBJ2-2 NA NA TRBV7-2
TGTGCCACCCAGGGGTCCGGGGAGCTGTTTTTT CATQGSGELFF TRBJ2-2 NA NA TRBV27
TGTGCCAGCAGCTTAGGACTAGCGGGGGTTAATGAGCAGTTCTTC CASSLGLAGVNEQFF TRBJ2-1 TRBD2 NA TRBV7-9
TGTGCCAGCTCACTTGGACAGGGGGCCTCCTACGAGCAGTACTTC CASSLGQGASYEQYF TRBJ2-7 TRBD1 NA TRBV18
TGTGCCAGTAGCCGGGGGGCTATAGGCGGGGCCTCGGGCACAGATACGCAGTATTTT CASSRGAIGGASGTDTQYF TRBJ2-3 NA NA TRBV19
TGTGCCAGCAGTGAAGGGGGGGGCACAGATACGCAGTATTTT CASSEGGGTDTQYF TRBJ2-3 NA NA TRBV2
TGTGCCAGCAGCGGAGGGGAGGGGGAGACCCAGTACTTC CASSGGEGETQYF TRBJ2-5 TRBD2 NA TRBV7-2
TGTGCCTGGAGTGTTCAGCAGGCTTACTACTACGAGCAGTACTTC CAWSVQQAYYYEQYF TRBJ2-7 NA NA TRBV30
TGTGCCAGCAGCGTAGCTCCGGGAGCCGGGGAGCTGTTTTTT CASSVAPGAGELFF TRBJ2-2 NA NA TRBV9
TGCGCCAGCAGCCCCTGGCGGGGGCCCACAGATACGCAGTATTTT CASSPWRGPTDTQYF TRBJ2-3 NA NA TRBV5-1
TGCGCCAGCAGACCGCCGCGGTGGACAGGTCGAGGGCAGCCCCAGCATTTT CASRPPRWTGRGQPQHF TRBJ1-5 TRBD1 NA TRBV23-1
TGCGCCAGCAGCTTGGGTTATTCAGATAACTATGGCTACACCTTC CASSLGYSDNYGYTF TRBJ1-2 NA NA TRBV5-1
TGTGCCAGCAGCTTCAACTTCCCCCAGAACACCGGGGAGCTGTTTTTT CASSFNFPQNTGELFF TRBJ2-2 NA NA TRBV7-2
TGTGCCAGCAGCTTAGACGGGGGGCGCTACAATGAGCAGTTCTTC CASSLDGGRYNEQFF TRBJ2-1 NA once TRBV7-7
TGTGCCAGCAGTGAGGGGCAGGGGGTAGTTCAAGAGACCCAGTACTTC CASSEGQGVVQETQYF TRBJ2-5 TRBD1 NA TRBV2
TGTGCCAGCATCCAGGACCGAGAGGCCGGGGAGCTGTTTTTT CASIQDREAGELFF TRBJ2-2 NA NA TRBV6-6
TGTGCCAGCAGCCTCGGACAGGGAGGAGGCGGGGAGCTGTTTTTT CASSLGQGGGGELFF TRBJ2-2 TRBD1 NA TRBV7-9
TGTGCCAGCAGCACCTCCGGGACTACCTACAATGAGCAGTTCTTC CASSTSGTTYNEQFF TRBJ2-1 TRBD2 NA TRBV11-3
TGTGCCAGCGGGGGTGGTCTCCTCACTGAAGCTTTCTTT CASGGGLLTEAFF TRBJ1-1 NA NA TRBV2
TGCGCCAGCAGCTTGAGTCAGGGCTACACCGGGGAGCTGTTTTTT CASSLSQGYTGELFF TRBJ2-2 NA NA TRBV5-1
TGTGCCAGTATCACCCAGGAGGGCGGACAGCCCCAGCATTTT CASITQEGGQPQHF TRBJ1-5 NA NA TRBV19
TGTGCCAGCAGCTCGTCGACAGGGGGGATCTCTGGAAACACCATATATTTT CASSSSTGGISGNTIYF TRBJ1-3 TRBD1 NA TRBV7-2
TGCGCCAGCAGTCAATCAAACCAGCATTTT CASSQSNQHF TRBJ1-5 NA NA TRBV23-1
TGTGCCAGCAGTCAAACGGGGGGGTCTAATGAAAAACTGTTTTTT CASSQTGGSNEKLFF TRBJ1-4 NA once TRBV4-2
TGTGCCAGCTCCTCCCTCTCGGTCGGCAACACTGAAGCTTTCTTT CASSSLSVGNTEAFF TRBJ1-1 NA NA TRBV9
TGTGCCAGCAGCCCCCGGACAGGAGGGGGGTTCAATGAGCAGTTCTTC CASSPRTGGGFNEQFF TRBJ2-1 NA NA TRBV4-2
TGTGCCAGCAGTGTAAGAGGGAGGTTCCATCAGCCCCAGCATTTT CASSVRGRFHQPQHF TRBJ1-5 NA NA TRBV2
TGTGCCAGCAGTTTAAAGGGTAGCAATCAGCCCCAGCATTTT CASSLKGSNQPQHF TRBJ1-5 NA NA TRBV28
TGTGCCAGCAGTGTAAGACGGAACACTGAAGCTTTCTTT CASSVRRNTEAFF TRBJ1-1 NA NA TRBV25-1
TGTGCCAGCAGCTCAACGGGCTGGACAGGGCGGTCCTATGGCTACACCTTC CASSSTGWTGRSYGYTF TRBJ1-2 TRBD1 NA TRBV7-2
TGTGCCAGTAAGGAGCGGGGATTCGTCGCAGATACGCAGTATTTT CASKERGFVADTQYF TRBJ2-3 TRBD2 NA TRBV19
TGCGCCAGCAGCGGATTGACAGGGGACTATAATTCACCCCTCCACTTT CASSGLTGDYNSPLHF TRBJ1-6 TRBD1 NA TRBV5-1
TGTGCCAGCAGCCAAGACACAGGGTTTGGTGGAAACACCATATATTTT CASSQDTGFGGNTIYF TRBJ1-3 NA NA TRBV14
TGTGCCAGCAGTAGCGAGACCCAGTACTTC CASSSETQYF TRBJ2-5 NA NA TRBV2
TGCGCCAGCAGCTTGGCGGGGGGGCCCTCAGATACGCAGTATTTT CASSLAGGPSDTQYF TRBJ2-3 TRBD2 NA TRBV5-1
TGTGCCAGCAGGTCACAGGGGGCGTTGGACACTGAAGCTTTCTTT CASRSQGALDTEAFF TRBJ1-1 TRBD1 NA TRBV6-1
TGCGCCAGCAGCCCCTTAAATACAGGGTTCTATGGCTACACCTTC CASSPLNTGFYGYTF TRBJ1-2 NA NA TRBV5-1
TGTGCCAGCAGGGAAACAGGACCCCAAGAGACCCAGTACTTC CASRETGPQETQYF TRBJ2-5 NA NA TRBV2
TGTGCCAGTAATCGGCTAGGCCCCTACAATGAGCAGTTCTTC CASNRLGPYNEQFF TRBJ2-1 NA once TRBV19
TGTGCCAGCAGCGGTGGTAGGACAGGGACGATCAATGAGCAGTTCTTC CASSGGRTGTINEQFF TRBJ2-1 TRBD1 few TRBV5-6
TGTGCCAGCAGTTTACAGGGTCAAGAGACCCAGTACTTC CASSLQGQETQYF TRBJ2-5 NA NA TRBV6-5